Following are 18 T cell receptor beta chains from one sample sequenced in a study of blood T cell repertoires in COVID-19. Sequencing used immunoSEQ multiplex PCR; TCRdb keeps in-frame clones, though not all of them. The table records some 400,000 clones, about 89% of them present only once. Specimen: PBMCs or T cells enriched from blood (not recorded which). These receptors all stem from a young man who had recovered from COVID-19.

V gene TRBV12-3 or TRBV12-4 combines with J gene TRBJ1-3, with D possibly TRBD1 on 6 matching bases. V was clipped by 6 bases and J by 5 bases, with 11 bases between them. The CDR3 is 13 residues long. CDR3 amino acids: CASRMDSRNTIYF. In nucleotides, the CDR3 is TGTGCCAGCAGGATGGACAGCCGAAACACCATATATTTT.

J is TRBJ1-3 and V is TRBV3-1 (or the pseudogene TRBV3-2); D gene uncertain. The V gene lost 0 bases and the J gene lost 0 bases, with 12 bases spanning the gap. Germline V gene data show CDR1 as LGHDT and CDR2 as YNNKEL (reference sequence). This CDR3 has 17 amino acids. CDR3 protein: CASSQDSPGSSGNTIYF. CDR3 sequence (DNA): TGTGCCAGCAGCCAAGACTCCCCCGGGTCCTCTGGAAACACCATATATTTT.

The chain links TRBV10-1 to TRBJ2-3, with TRBD1 matching over 7 bases. The junction had 12 bases not matched to a gene; V was cut back by 0 bases and J by 6 bases. From germline, CDR1 is WNHNN and CDR2 SYGVQD (reference sequence). The CDR3 sequence is 17 residues long. The CDR3 region is CASSESTAGGFEDTQYF. CDR3 coding DNA: TGCGCCAGCAGTGAGTCGACCGCAGGGGGTTTCGAGGATACGCAGTATTTT.

The V and J genes are TRBV15 and TRBJ2-3, with 14 bases fitting TRBD2. V gave up 5 bases and J gave up 0 bases; unmatched junction bases: 7. Germline CDR1 and CDR2: LNHNV and YYDKDF (reference sequence). This CDR3 is 18 amino acids long. DNA for the CDR3: TGTGCCACCAGCGCGACGGGACTAGCGGGGGAGAGCACAGATACGCAGTATTTT. Translation: CATSATGLAGESTDTQYF.

In this sample, this clone turned up a few times. The gene calls are TRBV7-9 and TRBJ1-2; D is ambiguous. Per the germline V gene, CDR1 is SEHNR and CDR2 is FQNEAQ (reference sequence). V was cut by 6 bases and J by 3 bases, with 17 bases left in between. This CDR3 has 15 amino acids. In DNA, the CDR3 is TGTGCCAGCAGGGACGGGGAGGATTTAGACTATGGCTACACCTTC. This codes for CASRDGEDLDYGYTF.

This clone was observed once. The rearrangement uses TRBV4-1 and TRBJ2-4, with a tentative D call TRBD2 (5 bases). Germline-derived CDR1 and CDR2 are MGHRA and YSYEKL. This CDR3 region has 15 residues. V lost 5 bases, J lost 0 bases, and 11 bases lay in between. The DNA of the CDR3 is TGCGCCAGCAGCTTGCAGGCGGGAGCCAAAAACATTCAGTACTTC. Translation gives CASSLQAGAKNIQYF.

This chain links TRBV10-3 with TRBJ2-2, with D uncertain. Trimming removed 6 bases from V and 0 bases from J, with 8 bases in between. The CDR3 spans 14 residues. Germline V gene sequence: CDR1 ENHRY, CDR2 SYGVKD. CDR3 in DNA: TGTGCCATCAGCGCTACAGCGAACACCGGGGAGCTGTTTTTT. Its protein is CAISATANTGELFF.

The chain couples TRBV25-1 to TRBJ2-4; D uncertain. The ends were cut back, 9 bases at V and 5 bases at J, with 17 bases in the middle. The CDR3 extends over 14 amino acids. Germline V gene lookup returns CDR1 MGHDK and CDR2 SYGVNS. The CDR3 DNA follows: TGTGCCAGTATGAATTCTAACAGTGAAAACATTCAGTACTTC. Encoded protein: CASMNSNSENIQYF.

Here the CDR3 DNA reads TGTGCCAGCAGCTTGGGGGGACAATGGAACACTGAAGCTTTCTTT. Protein product: CASSLGGQWNTEAFF. The chain carries TRBV5-5 and TRBJ1-1; a weak D match, TRBD1 (6 bases). The germline gives CDR1 SGHKS, CDR2 YYEKEE (reference sequence). Trimming cost V 0 bases and J 1 base, with 10 bases left between them. The CDR3 totals 15 residues.

The V gene is TRBV5-4, the J gene TRBJ2-5, with 7 bases matching TRBD2. Germline V lookup: CDR1 SGHNT, CDR2 YYREEE (reference sequence). V gave up 0 bases and J gave up 2 bases; unmatched junction bases: 4. The CDR3 spans 15 residues. The CDR3 reads CASSLERGEQETQYF. The CDR3 coding sequence is TGTGCCAGCAGCTTGGAACGGGGGGAGCAAGAGACCCAGTACTTC.

The chain recombines TRBV4-2 with TRBJ1-2; D ambiguous. This CDR3 contains 15 residues. V was trimmed by 0 bases and J by 10 bases, leaving 18 bases between them. Germline CDR1 and CDR2: LGHNA and YNFKEQ. CDR3 in amino acids: CASSQDLTTPIDYTF. In DNA form, the CDR3 reads TGTGCCAGCAGCCAAGATCTGACGACACCCATAGACTACACCTTC.

This sequence joins TRBV5-1 and TRBJ2-5, with D unresolved. Germline V gene data show CDR1 as SGHRS and CDR2 as YFSETQ. The CDR3 consists of 13 residues. Trimming pared 0 bases from V and 2 bases from J, leaving 5 bases between. The chain's CDR3 is CASSLGLQETQYF. CDR3 DNA: TGCGCCAGCAGCTTGGGACTGCAAGAGACCCAGTACTTC.

The rearrangement uses TRBV11-3 and TRBJ2-1, with 8 bases matching TRBD2. This CDR3 region has 15 residues. Per germline, CDR1 SGHNT and CDR2 YENEEA. The V and J ends lost 4 bases and 4 bases, in that order; junction bases with no gene match: 6. CDR3 DNA: TGTGCCAGCAGCTATTTAGCGGGGCCGTACAATGAGCAGTTCTTC. This sequence encodes CASSYLAGPYNEQFF.

This rearrangement joins TRBV6-5 to TRBJ2-7; D perhaps matches TRBD1 (6 bases). V was shortened by 6 bases and J by 3 bases, with 15 bases between the two germline ends. The CDR3 extends over 14 amino acids. Germline CDR1 and CDR2: MNHEY and SVGAGI. CDR3 in DNA: TGTGCCAGCAGCTCATTGAGGGGGAACTACGAGCAGTACTTC. Translated: CASSSLRGNYEQYF.

The genes are TRBV7-2 and TRBJ1-1; 9 positions agree with TRBD1. The germline V gene has CDR1 SGHTA and CDR2 FQGNSA. V lost 4 bases to trimming and J lost 7 bases; unmatched junction nucleotides: 7. This CDR3 comprises 14 residues. The chain's CDR3 is CASSSGQGWDEAFF. Here the CDR3 DNA reads TGTGCCAGCAGCTCGGGACAGGGATGGGATGAAGCTTTCTTT.

The genes are TRBV5-1 and TRBJ1-2; D call uncertain. CDR3 length equals 14 residues. Trimming removed 0 bases at V and 2 bases at J, with 8 bases between. Germline V gene lookup returns CDR1 SGHRS and CDR2 YFSETQ. The CDR3 sequence: CASSLVNLNYGYTF. The DNA of the CDR3 is TGCGCCAGCAGCTTGGTAAATCTAAACTATGGCTACACCTTC. Complete variable domain (other parts from reference TRBV5-1 and TRBJ1-2): KAGVTQTPRYLIKTRGQQVTLSCSPISGHRSVSWYQQTPGQGLQFLFEYFSETQRNKGNFPGRFSGRQFSNSRSEMNVSTLELGDSALYLCASSLVNLNYGYTFGSGTRLTVV.

This chain connects TRBV6-1 to TRBJ2-7; TRBD2 matches at 13 bases. Trimming removed 6 bases from V and 5 bases from J; junction bases left unmatched: 4. This CDR3 region has 14 residues. Per germline, CDR1 MNHNS and CDR2 SASEGT. The CDR3 coding sequence is TGTGCCAGCAGGGGACTAGCGGGGCAGGACGAGCAGTACTTC. This translates into CASRGLAGQDEQYF.

The table lists this clone with a count of one. The DNA of the CDR3 is TGCGCCAGCAGCTTCGGACAGGGGGAAGAAAACACCATATATTTT. Its protein is CASSFGQGEENTIYF. The chain recombines TRBV5-1 with TRBJ1-3; 10 nucleotides agree with TRBD1. Germline CDR1 SGHRS, CDR2 YFSETQ. J was trimmed by 6 bases and V by 2 bases; bases with no gene match: 5. The CDR3 has 15 residues.